This T cell receptor (beta chain) was recovered during a study of blood T cell repertoires in COVID-19. Using immunoSEQ multiplex PCR, the repertoire was profiled, and TCRdb retains in-frame clones only, with some absent. Here the sample spans about 270,000 clones, roughly nine tenths being singletons. With 4 bases clipped from V and 6 bases from J, the junction kept 7 bases outside the gene matches. CDR1 SGDLS and CDR2 YYNGEE come from the germline V gene. The CDR3 has 15 residues. The receptor was derived from a woman under 30 who had recovered from COVID-19. The rearrangement uses TRBV9 and TRBJ2-3; 11 nucleotides align to TRBD2. The sequenced material came from PBMCs or T cells enriched from blood (not recorded which). CDR3 sequence reads: CASSFRLAGLDTQYF. The CDR3 DNA sequence: TGTGCCAGCAGCTTCCGACTAGCGGGACTGGATACGCAGTATTTT. Together with reference TRBV9 and TRBJ2-3, the CDR3 gives the full variable domain: DSGVTQTPKHLITATGQRVTLRCSPRSGDLSVYWYQQSLDQGLQFLIQYYNGEERAKGNILERFSAQQFPDLHSELNLSSLELGDSALYFCASSFRLAGLDTQYFGPGTRLTVL.